This T cell receptor (beta chain) was captured in a study of identical twins. One entry per CDR3 protein results from TCRdb running MiXCR on the 5' RACE reads. The sample has 400,000 to 600,000 distinct CDR3 sequences; about 20% are singletons. Germline lookup yields CDR1 SQVTM and CDR2 ANQGSEA. Germline trimming cut 2 bases from V and 5 bases from J; bases unmatched to any gene: 6. The CDR3 length is 14 residues. The same specimen was also included in a second study, on yellow fever vaccine responses in identical twins.

The material sequenced was CD4+ T cells sorted from blood. This TCR derives from a woman younger than 35 in good health. The V and J genes are TRBV29-1 and TRBJ2-7; 10 bases line up with TRBD2. CDR3 nucleotides: TGCAGCGTTGAAAGCGGGAGGGGGAACGACGAGCAGTACTTC. The encoded protein is CSVESGRGNDEQYF.